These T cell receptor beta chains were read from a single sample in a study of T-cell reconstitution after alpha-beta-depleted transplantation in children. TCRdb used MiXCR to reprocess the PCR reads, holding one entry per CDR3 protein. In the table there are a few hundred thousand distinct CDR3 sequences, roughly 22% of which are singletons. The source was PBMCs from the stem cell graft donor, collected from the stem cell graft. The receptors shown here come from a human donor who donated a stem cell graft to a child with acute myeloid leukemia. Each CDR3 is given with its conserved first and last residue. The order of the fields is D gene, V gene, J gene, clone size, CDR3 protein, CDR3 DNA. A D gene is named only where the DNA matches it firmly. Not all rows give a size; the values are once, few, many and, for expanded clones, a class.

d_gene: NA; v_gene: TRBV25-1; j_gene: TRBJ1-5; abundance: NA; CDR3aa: CASSGGTDEAYSNQPQHF; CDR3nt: TGTGCCAGCAGTGGGGGGACGGACGAAGCCTATAGCAATCAGCCCCAGCATTTT
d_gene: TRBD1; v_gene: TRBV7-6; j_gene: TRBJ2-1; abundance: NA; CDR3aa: CASSPRTGRGTYNEQFF; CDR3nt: TGTGCCAGCAGCCCCAGGACAGGGAGAGGGACCTACAATGAGCAGTTCTTC
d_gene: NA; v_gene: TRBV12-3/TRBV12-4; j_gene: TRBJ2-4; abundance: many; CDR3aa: CASKGTDIQYF; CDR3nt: TGTGCCAGCAAAGGGACGGACATTCAGTACTTC
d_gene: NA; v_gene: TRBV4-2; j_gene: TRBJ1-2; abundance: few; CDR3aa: CASSQSLAGYTF; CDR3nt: TGTGCCAGCAGCCAGTCGTTGGCAGGCTACACCTTC
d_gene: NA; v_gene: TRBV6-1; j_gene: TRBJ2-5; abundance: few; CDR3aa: CASSGDFQETQYF; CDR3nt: TGTGCCAGCAGTGGGGACTTCCAAGAGACCCAGTACTTC
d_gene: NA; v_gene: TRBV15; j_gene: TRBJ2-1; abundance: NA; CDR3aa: CATSRDVAGTYNEQFF; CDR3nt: TGTGCCACCAGCAGAGATGTGGCGGGCACCTACAATGAGCAGTTCTTC
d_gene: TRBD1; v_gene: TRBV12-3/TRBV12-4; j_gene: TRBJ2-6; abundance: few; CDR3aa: CASSTGGGANVLTF; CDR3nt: TGTGCCAGCAGTACAGGGGGTGGGGCCAACGTCCTGACTTTC
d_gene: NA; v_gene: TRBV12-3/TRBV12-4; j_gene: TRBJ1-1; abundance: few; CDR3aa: CASSPRDTKNTEAFF; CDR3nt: TGTGCCAGCAGTCCCCGGGACACAAAAAACACTGAAGCTTTCTTT
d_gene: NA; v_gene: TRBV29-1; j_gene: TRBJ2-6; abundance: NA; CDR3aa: CSVAVSGANVLTF; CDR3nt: TGCAGCGTTGCAGTGTCTGGGGCCAACGTCCTGACTTTC
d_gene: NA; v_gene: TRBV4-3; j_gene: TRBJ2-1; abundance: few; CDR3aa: CASSHDLTGTPSYNEQFF; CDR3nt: TGCGCCAGCAGCCATGATCTTACCGGGACCCCGTCCTACAATGAGCAGTTCTTC
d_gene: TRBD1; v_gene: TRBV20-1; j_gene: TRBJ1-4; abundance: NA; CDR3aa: CSARVSGLRTGGQEKLFF; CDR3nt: TGCAGTGCTAGAGTCTCAGGTTTAAGGACAGGGGGCCAGGAAAAACTGTTTTTT
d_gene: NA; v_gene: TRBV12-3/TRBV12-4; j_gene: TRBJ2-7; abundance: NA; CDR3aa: CASTPDRISYEQYF; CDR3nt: TGTGCCAGCACCCCGGACCGGATCTCCTACGAGCAGTACTTC
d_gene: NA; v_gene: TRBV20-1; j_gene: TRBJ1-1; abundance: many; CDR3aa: CSARPRRKNTEAFF; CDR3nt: TGCAGTGCTAGACCTAGAAGGAAGAACACTGAAGCTTTCTTT
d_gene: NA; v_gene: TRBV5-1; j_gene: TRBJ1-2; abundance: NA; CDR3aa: CASKGGVRTDYGYTF; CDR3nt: TGCGCCAGCAAGGGAGGAGTTCGGACGGACTATGGCTACACCTTC
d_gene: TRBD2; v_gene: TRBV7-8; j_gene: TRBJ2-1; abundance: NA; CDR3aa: CAGSAGGTYNEQFF; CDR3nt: TGTGCCGGATCAGCGGGAGGGACCTACAATGAGCAGTTCTTC
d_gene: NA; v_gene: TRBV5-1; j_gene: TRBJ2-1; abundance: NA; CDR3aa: CASSLAGGYEQFF; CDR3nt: TGCGCCAGCAGCTTGGCAGGCGGGTATGAGCAGTTCTTC
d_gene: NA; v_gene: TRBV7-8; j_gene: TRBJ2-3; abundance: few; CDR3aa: CASSLGDGRGSDTQYF; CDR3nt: TGTGCCAGCAGCTTAGGGGACGGGAGAGGGTCAGATACGCAGTATTTT
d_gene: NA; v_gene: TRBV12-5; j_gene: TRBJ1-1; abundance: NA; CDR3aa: CASGYTLGGSTEAFF; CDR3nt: TGTGCTAGTGGCTATACACTGGGGGGAAGCACTGAAGCTTTCTTT
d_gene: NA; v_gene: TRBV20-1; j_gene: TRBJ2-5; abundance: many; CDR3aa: CSAEEEFQETQYF; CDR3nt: TGCAGTGCTGAGGAGGAGTTCCAAGAGACCCAGTACTTC
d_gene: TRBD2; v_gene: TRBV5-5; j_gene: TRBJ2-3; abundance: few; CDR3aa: CASSLPPVREGDTQYF; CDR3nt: TGTGCCAGCAGCTTGCCACCAGTGCGGGAGGGGGATACGCAGTATTTT
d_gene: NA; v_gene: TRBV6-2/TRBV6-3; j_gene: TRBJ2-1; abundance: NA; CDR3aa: CASTQGGGQRTNEQFF; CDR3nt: TGTGCCAGCACCCAAGGGGGGGGGCAGCGGACCAATGAGCAGTTCTTC
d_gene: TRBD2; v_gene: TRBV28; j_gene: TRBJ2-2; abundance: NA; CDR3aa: CASSLGTSLRDWDTGELFF; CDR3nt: TGTGCCAGCAGTTTAGGGACTAGCCTTAGGGATTGGGACACCGGGGAGCTGTTTTTT
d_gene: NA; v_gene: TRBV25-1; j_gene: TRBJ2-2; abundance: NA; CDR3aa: CASSERIDHTGELFF; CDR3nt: TGTGCCAGCAGTGAGAGAATAGACCACACCGGGGAGCTGTTTTTT
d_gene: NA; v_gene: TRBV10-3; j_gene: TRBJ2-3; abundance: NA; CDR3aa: CAIMGQDPGTDTQYF; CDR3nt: TGTGCCATCATGGGCCAGGACCCAGGCACAGATACGCAGTATTTT
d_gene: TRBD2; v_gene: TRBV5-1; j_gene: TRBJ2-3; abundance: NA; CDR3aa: CASSAGLAVSTDTQYF; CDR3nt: TGCGCCAGCAGCGCTGGACTAGCGGTCTCCACAGATACGCAGTATTTT
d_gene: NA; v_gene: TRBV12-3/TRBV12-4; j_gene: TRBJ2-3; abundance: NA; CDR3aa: CASGRKTDTQYF; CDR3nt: TGTGCCAGCGGACGGAAGACAGATACGCAGTATTTT
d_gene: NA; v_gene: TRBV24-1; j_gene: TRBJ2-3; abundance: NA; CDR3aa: CATSDPVGTLRTDTQYF; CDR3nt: TGTGCCACCAGTGACCCGGTTGGTACCCTGAGGACAGATACGCAGTATTTT